Included here is one T cell receptor (beta chain) sequence, with context. Antigen unknown. The data stem from a study of OX40 agonist ivuxolimab in advanced cancers. Study-wide background: Antecedent anti-PD-1, anti-PD-L1 or anti-CTLA-4 therapy was permissible, with under 50% having received some. In three patients, partial responses were observed, one with hepatocellular carcinoma and two with cutaneous melanoma. Study results and caveats: CD8+ T cells were the subset that, on average, had more expanded clones than CD4+.

The CDR3 loop spans 13 amino acids. The V gene lost 8 bases and the J gene lost 6 bases, with 17 bases spanning the gap. Germline V lookup: CDR1 LNHDA, CDR2 SQIVND (reference sequence). Generated by immunoSEQ multiplex PCR, the TCRdb table keeps only in-frame clones and is missing some. The sample shows 65,000 to 95,000 clones, roughly 90% of them seen only once. The TCR originated in an adult with an advanced solid tumor such as melanoma, head and neck, liver or kidney cancer. The source was CD4+ or CD8+ T cells sorted from blood, collected in a trial of the OX40 agonist ivuxolimab. The rearrangement joins TRBV19 to TRBJ2-7; D is uncertain. The CDR3 reads CASSNTMLGEQYF. CDR3 DNA sequence: TGTGCCAGTTCCAATACCATGTTGGGCGAGCAGTACTTC.